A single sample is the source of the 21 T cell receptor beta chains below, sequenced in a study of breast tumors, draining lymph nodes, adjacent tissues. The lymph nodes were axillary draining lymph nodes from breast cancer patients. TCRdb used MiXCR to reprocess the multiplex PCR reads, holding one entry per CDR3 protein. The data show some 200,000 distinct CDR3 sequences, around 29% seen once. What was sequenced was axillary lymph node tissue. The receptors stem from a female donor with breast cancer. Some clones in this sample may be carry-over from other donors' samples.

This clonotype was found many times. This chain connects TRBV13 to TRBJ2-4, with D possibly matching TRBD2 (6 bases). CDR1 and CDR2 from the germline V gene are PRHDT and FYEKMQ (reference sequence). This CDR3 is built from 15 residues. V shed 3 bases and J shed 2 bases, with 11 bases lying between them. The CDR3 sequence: CASSLGGTTKNIQYF. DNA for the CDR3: TGTGCCAGCAGCTTGGGGGGTACGACCAAAAACATTCAGTACTTC.

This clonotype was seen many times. The CDR3: CSALRDRGKEGYGYTF. CDR3 DNA: TGCAGTGCTCTCCGGGACAGGGGGAAGGAGGGCTATGGCTACACCTTC. The chain carries TRBV20-1 and TRBJ1-2; 11 positions agree with TRBD1. The V gene end was trimmed by 5 bases and the J gene end by 4 bases; junction bases not matched to a gene: 12. The CDR3 is made up of 16 amino acids. Germline CDR1 and CDR2: DFQATT and SNEGSKA (reference sequence).

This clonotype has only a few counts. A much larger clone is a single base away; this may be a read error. CDR3 region: CSAEGGGETPYF. The DNA of the CDR3 is TGCAGTGCTGAAGGGGGAGGAGAGACCCCGTACTTC. The chain joins TRBV20-1 to TRBJ2-5; D is perhaps TRBD1 or TRBD2 (6 bases each). Germline-derived CDR1 and CDR2 are DFQATT and SNEGSKA (reference sequence). The length of the CDR3 is 12 residues.

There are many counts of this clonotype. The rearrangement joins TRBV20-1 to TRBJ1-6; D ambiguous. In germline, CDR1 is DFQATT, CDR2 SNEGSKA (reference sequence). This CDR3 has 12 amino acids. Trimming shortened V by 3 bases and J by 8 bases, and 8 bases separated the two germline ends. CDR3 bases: TGCAGTGCTAGCGCAGGAGATTCACCCCTCCACTTT. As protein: CSASAGDSPLHF.

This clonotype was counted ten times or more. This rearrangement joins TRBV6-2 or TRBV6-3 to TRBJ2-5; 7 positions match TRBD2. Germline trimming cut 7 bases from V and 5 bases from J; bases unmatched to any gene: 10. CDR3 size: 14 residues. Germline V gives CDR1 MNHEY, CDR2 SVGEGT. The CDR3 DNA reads TGTGCCAGCACGCCGGGAGGCTCAAGGGAGACCCAGTACTTC. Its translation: CASTPGGSRETQYF.

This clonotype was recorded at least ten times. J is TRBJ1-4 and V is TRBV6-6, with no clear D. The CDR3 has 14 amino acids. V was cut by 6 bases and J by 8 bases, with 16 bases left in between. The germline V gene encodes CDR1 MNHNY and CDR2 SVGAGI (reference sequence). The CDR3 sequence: CASRPYGFEEKLFF. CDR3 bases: TGTGCCAGCAGGCCCTACGGTTTCGAGGAAAAACTGTTTTTT.

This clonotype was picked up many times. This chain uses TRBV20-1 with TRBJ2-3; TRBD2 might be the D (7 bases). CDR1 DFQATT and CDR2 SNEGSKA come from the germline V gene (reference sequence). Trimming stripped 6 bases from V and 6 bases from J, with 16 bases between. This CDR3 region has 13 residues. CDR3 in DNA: TGCAGTGCAGCAGCTAGGGGGGGGGATACGCAGTATTTT. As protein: CSAAARGGDTQYF.

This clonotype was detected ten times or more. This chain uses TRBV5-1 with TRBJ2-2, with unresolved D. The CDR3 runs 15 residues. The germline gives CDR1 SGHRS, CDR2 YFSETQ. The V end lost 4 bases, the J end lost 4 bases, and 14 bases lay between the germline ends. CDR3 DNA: TGCGCCAGCAGCCGCTTTGGCGACGGCACCGGGGAGCTGTTTTTT. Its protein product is CASSRFGDGTGELFF.

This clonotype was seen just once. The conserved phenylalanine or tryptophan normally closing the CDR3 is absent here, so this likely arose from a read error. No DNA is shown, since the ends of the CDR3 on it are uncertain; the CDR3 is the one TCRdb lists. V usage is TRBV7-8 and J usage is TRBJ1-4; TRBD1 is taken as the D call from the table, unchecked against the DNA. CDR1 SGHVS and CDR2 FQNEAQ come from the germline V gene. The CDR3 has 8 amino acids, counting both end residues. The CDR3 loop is CASSLAGG.

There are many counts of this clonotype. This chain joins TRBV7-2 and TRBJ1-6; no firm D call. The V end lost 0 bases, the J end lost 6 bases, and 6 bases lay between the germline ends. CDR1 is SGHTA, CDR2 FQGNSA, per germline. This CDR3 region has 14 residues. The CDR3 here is CASSLAGFNSPLHF. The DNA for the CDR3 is TGTGCCAGCAGCTTAGCAGGTTTTAATTCACCCCTCCACTTT.

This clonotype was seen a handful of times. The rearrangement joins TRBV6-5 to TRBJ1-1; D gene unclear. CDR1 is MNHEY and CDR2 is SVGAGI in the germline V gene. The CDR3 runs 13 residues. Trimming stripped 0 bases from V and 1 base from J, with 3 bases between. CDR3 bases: TGTGCCAGCAGTTACTCGTCGAACACTGAAGCTTTCTTT. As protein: CASSYSSNTEAFF.

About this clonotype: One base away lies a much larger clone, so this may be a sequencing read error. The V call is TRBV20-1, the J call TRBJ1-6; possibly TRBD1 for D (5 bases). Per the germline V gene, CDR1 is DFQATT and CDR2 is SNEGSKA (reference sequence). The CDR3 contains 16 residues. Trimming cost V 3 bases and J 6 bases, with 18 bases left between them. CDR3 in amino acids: CSARSGTAGSNSPLHF. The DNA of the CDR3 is TGCAGTGCTAGGTCCGGGACGGCGGGCTCTAATTCACCCCTCCACTTT.

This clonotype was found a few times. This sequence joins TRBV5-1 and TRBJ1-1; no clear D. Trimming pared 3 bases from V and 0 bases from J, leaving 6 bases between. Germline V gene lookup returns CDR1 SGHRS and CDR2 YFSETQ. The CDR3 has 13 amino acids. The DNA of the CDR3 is TGCGCCAGCAGCTCCACGATGAACACTGAAGCTTTCTTT. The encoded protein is CASSSTMNTEAFF.

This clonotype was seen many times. The CDR3 spells CSANPLFLAGGKATDTQYF. The CDR3 DNA reads as TGCAGTGCTAACCCCCTCTTTTTAGCCGGGGGGAAGGCCACAGATACGCAGTATTTT. The gene calls are TRBV20-1 and TRBJ2-3, with 7 bases matching TRBD2. With V trimmed by 4 bases and J by 2 bases, 21 bases remained unmatched. The germline V gene encodes CDR1 DFQATT and CDR2 SNEGSKA (reference sequence). CDR3 length: 19 amino acids.

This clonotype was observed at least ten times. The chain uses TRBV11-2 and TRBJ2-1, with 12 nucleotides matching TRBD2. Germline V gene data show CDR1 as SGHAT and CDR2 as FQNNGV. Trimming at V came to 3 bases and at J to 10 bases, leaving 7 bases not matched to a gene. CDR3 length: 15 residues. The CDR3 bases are TGTGCCAGCAGCTTTGGACTAGCGGGGTGGGAGGAGCAGTTCTTC. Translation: CASSFGLAGWEEQFF.

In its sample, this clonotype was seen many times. CDR3 nucleotides: TGCAGTGCTAGTTTGAGCGCAGATACGCAGTATTTT. This gives the protein CSASLSADTQYF. The chain has TRBV20-1 and TRBJ2-3, with no clear D. The CDR3 covers 12 residues. CDR1 DFQATT and CDR2 SNEGSKA come from the germline V gene (reference sequence). Deletions cut 3 bases from V and 4 bases from J, with 8 bases between.

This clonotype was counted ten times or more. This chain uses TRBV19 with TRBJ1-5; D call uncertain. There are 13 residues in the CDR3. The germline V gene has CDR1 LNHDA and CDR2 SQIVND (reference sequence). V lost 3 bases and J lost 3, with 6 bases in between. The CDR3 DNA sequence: TGTGCCAGTAGTATCACAGTCAATCAGCCCCAGCATTTT. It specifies CASSITVNQPQHF. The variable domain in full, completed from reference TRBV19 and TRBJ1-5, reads DGGITQSPKYLFRKEGQNVTLSCEQNLNHDAMYWYRQDPGQGLRLIYYSQIVNDFQKGDIAEGYSVSREKKESFPLTVTSAQKNPTAFYLCASSITVNQPQHFGDGTRLSIL.

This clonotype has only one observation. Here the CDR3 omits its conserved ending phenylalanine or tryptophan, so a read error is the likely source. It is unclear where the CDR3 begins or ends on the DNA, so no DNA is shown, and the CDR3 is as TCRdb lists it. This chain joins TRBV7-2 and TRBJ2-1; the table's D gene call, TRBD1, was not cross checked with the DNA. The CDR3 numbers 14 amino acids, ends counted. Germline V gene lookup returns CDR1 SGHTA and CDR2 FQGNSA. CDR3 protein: CASSHPGGYNEHFL.

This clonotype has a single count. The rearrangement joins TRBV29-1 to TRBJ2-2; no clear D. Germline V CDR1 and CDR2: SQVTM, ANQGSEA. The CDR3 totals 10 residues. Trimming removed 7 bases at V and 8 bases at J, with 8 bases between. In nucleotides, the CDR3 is TGCAGCGCCACCATAGGGGAGCTGTTTTTT. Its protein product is CSATIGELFF.

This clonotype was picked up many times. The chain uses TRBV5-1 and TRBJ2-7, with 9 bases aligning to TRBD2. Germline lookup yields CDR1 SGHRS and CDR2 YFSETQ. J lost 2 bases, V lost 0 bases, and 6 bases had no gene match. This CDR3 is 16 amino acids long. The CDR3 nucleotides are TGCGCCAGCAGCTTGGAGGCGGGGGGGTCCCCCTACGAGCAGTACTTC. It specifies CASSLEAGGSPYEQYF.

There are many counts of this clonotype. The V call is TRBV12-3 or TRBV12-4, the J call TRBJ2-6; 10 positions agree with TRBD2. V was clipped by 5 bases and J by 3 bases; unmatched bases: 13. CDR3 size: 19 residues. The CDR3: CASSVKSAGGLGGANVLTF. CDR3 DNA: TGTGCCAGCAGTGTCAAGTCAGCGGGGGGGCTTGGTGGGGCCAACGTCCTGACTTTC.